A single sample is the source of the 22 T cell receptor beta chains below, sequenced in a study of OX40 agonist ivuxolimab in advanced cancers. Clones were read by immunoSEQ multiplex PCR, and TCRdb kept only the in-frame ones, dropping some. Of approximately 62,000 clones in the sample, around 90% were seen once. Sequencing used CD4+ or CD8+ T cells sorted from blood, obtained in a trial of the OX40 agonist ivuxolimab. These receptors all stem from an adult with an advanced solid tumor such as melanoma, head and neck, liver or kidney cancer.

In DNA, the CDR3 is TGTGCCAGCAGTCCGGGGCTTTCCTCTACTAATTCACCCCTCCACTTT. This encodes CASSPGLSSTNSPLHF. V gene TRBV28 combines with J gene TRBJ1-6, with D possibly TRBD1 on 5 matching bases. V was cut by 5 bases and J by 6 bases, with 17 bases left in between. Germline assignment: CDR1 MDHEN and CDR2 SYDVKM. CDR3 length: 16 amino acids.

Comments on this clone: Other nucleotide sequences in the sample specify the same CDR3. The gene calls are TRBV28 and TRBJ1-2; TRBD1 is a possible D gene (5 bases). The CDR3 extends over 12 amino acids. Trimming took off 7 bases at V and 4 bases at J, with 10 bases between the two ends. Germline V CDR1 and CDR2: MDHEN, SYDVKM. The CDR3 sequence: CASTSTAYGYTF. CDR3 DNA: TGTGCCAGCACCTCGACAGCCTATGGCTACACCTTC.

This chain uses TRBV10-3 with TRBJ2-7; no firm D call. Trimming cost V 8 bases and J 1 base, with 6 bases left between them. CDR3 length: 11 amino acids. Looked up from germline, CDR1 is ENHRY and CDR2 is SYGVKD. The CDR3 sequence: CAIAQSYEQYF. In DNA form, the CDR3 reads TGTGCCATCGCTCAGTCCTACGAGCAGTACTTC.

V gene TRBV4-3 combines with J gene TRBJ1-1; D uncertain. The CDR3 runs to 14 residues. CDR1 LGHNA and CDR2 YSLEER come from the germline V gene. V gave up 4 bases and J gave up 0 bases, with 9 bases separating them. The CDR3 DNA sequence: TGCGCCAGCAGCCTCTCCGGGATGAACACTGAAGCTTTCTTT. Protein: CASSLSGMNTEAFF.

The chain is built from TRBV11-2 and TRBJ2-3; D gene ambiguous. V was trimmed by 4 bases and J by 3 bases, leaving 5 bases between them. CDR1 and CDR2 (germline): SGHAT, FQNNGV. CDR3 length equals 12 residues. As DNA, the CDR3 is TGTGCCAGCAGCTCTACTACAGATACGCAGTATTTT. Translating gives CASSSTTDTQYF.

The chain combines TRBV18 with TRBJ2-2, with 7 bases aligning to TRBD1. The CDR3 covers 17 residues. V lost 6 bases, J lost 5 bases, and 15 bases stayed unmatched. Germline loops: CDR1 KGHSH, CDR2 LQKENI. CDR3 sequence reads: CASSPGQSWVPTGELFF. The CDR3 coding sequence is TGTGCCAGCTCGCCGGGACAGTCGTGGGTTCCGACCGGGGAGCTGTTTTTT.

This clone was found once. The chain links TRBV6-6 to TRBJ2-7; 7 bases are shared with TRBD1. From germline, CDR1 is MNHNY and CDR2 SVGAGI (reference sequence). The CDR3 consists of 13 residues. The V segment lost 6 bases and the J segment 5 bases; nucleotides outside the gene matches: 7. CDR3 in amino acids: CASRLTGIHEQYF. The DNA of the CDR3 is TGTGCCAGCAGATTGACAGGGATCCACGAGCAGTACTTC.

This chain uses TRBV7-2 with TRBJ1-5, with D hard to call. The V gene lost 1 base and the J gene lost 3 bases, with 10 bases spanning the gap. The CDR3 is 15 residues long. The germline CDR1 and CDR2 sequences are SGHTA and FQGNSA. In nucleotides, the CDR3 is TGTGCCAGCAGCTTAGGACCGTCCTTCAATCAGCCCCAGCATTTT. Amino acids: CASSLGPSFNQPQHF.

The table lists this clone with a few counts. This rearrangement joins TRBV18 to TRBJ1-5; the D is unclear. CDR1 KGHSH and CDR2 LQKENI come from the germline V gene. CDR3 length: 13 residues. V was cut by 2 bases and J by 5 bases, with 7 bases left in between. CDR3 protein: CASSPSFDQPQHF. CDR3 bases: TGTGCCAGCTCACCATCCTTCGATCAGCCCCAGCATTTT.

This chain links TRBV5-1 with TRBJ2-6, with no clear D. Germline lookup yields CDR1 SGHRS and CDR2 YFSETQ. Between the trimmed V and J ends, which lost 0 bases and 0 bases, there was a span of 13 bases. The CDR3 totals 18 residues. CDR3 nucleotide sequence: TGCGCCAGCAGCTTGGCAAGGGCTAAAGGCTCTGGGGCCAACGTCCTGACTTTC. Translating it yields CASSLARAKGSGANVLTF.

The DNA of the CDR3 is TGTGCCTGGACCTTGGGACCGCTGCAGTATTTT. Its translation: CAWTLGPLQYF. This chain joins TRBV30 and TRBJ2-3; D possibly uses TRBD1 or TRBD2 (5 bases each). CDR1 and CDR2 from the germline V gene are GTSNPN and SVGIG (reference sequence). The length of the CDR3 is 11 residues. The V and J ends lost 4 bases and 11 bases respectively, with 13 bases between them.

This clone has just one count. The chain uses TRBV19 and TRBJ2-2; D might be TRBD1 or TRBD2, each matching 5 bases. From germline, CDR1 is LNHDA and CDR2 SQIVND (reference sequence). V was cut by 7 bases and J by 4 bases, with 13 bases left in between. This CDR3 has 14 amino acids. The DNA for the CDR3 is TGTGCCAGTATTAGGATTGGGGGCACCGGGGAGCTGTTTTTT. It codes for CASIRIGGTGELFF.

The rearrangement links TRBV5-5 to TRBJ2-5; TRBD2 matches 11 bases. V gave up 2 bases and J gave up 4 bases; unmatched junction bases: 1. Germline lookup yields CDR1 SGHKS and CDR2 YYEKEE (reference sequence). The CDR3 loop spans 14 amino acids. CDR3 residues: CASSFSGRGETQYF. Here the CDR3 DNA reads TGTGCCAGCAGCTTTAGCGGGAGGGGAGAGACCCAGTACTTC. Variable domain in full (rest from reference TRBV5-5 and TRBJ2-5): DAGVTQSPTHLIKTRGQQVTLRCSPISGHKSVSWYQQVLGQGPQFIFQYYEKEERGRGNFPDRFSARQFPNYSSELNVNALLLGDSALYLCASSFSGRGETQYFGPGTRLLVL.

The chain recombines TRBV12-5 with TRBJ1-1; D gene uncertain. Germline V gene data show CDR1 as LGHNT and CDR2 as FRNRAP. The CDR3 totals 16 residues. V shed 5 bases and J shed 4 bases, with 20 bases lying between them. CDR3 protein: CASGPPGRGWVTEAFF. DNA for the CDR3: TGTGCTAGTGGTCCACCGGGCCGGGGATGGGTCACTGAAGCTTTCTTT.

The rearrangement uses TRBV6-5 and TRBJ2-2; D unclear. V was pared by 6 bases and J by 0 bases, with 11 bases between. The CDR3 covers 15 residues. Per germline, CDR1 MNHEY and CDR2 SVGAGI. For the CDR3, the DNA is TGTGCCAGCAGACGGACGGATGCGAACACCGGGGAGCTGTTTTTT. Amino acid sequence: CASRRTDANTGELFF.

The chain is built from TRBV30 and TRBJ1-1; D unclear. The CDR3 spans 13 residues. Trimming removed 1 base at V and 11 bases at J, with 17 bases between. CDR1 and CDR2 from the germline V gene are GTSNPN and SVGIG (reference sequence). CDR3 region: CAWSEIDSSGAFF. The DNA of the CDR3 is TGTGCCTGGAGTGAAATAGACTCAAGTGGCGCTTTCTTT.

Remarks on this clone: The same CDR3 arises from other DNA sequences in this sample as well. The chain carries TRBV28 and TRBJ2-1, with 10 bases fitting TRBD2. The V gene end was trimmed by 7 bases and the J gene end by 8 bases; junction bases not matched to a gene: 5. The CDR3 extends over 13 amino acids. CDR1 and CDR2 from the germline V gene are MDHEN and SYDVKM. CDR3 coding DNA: TGTGCCAGCACAGCGGGAGGGCAGGATGAGCAGTTCTTC. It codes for CASTAGGQDEQFF.

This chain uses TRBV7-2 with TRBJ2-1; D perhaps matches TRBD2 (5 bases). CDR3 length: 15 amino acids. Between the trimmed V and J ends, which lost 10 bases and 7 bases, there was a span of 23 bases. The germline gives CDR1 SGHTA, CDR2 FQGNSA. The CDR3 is CATSSSRGPGNEQFF. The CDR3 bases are TGTGCCACCTCATCGAGTAGAGGGCCCGGAAATGAGCAGTTCTTC.

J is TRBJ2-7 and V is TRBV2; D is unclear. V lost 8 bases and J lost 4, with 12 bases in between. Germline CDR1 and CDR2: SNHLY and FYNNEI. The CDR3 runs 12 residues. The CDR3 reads CASGRRPYEQYF. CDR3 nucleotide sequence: TGTGCCAGCGGCCGACGACCTTACGAGCAGTACTTC.

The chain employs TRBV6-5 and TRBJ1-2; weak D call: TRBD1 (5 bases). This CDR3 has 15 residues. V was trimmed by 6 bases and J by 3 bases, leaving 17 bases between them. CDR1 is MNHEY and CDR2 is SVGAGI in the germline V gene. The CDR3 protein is CASRLRGVTYYGYTF. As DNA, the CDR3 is TGTGCCAGCAGACTCCGGGGGGTCACCTACTATGGCTACACCTTC.

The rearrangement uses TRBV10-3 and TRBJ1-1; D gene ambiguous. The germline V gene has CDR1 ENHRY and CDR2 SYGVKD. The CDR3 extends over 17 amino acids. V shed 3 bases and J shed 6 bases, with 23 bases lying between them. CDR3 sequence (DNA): TGTGCCATCAGTGATTATAAACGGGGTGCAGGCGCGCCTGAAGCTTTCTTT. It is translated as CAISDYKRGAGAPEAFF.

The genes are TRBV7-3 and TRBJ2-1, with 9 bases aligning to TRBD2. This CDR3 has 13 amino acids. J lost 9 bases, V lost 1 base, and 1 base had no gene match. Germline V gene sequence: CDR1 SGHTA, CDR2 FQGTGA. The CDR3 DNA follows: TGTGCCAGCAGCTTAATACTAGCGGGTGAGCAGTTCTTC. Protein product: CASSLILAGEQFF.